These T cell receptor beta chains were read from a single sample in a study of early T cells in non-severe SARS-CoV-2 infection. In TCRdb, the 5' RACE reads were re-called with MiXCR into one record per CDR3 protein. The table shows roughly 77,000 distinct CDR3 sequences, with less than 15% occurring only once. Sequences were obtained from whole blood. The receptors shown here come from an adult who was a healthcare worker with PCR-confirmed SARS-CoV-2 infection or an uninfected control (not recorded which). Both conserved end residues are part of each CDR3. The order of the fields is CDR3 protein, CDR3 DNA, clone size, D gene, J gene, V gene. The D gene is left open where the match is weak. Size tells how often a clone was seen (once, few, many) or the class of an expanded clone, and some rows leave it out.

CDR3: CASSLSQDNTEAFF
DNA: TGTGCCAGCAGCTTGAGTCAGGACAACACTGAAGCTTTCTTT
size: .
D: .
J: TRBJ1-1
V: TRBV5-5

CDR3: CASSLEAQRGNEKLFF
DNA: TGCGCCAGCAGCTTGGAGGCCCAAAGGGGTAATGAAAAACTGTTTTTT
size: .
D: .
J: TRBJ1-4
V: TRBV5-1

CDR3: CASSPGKRGVNTEAFF
DNA: TGTGCCAGCAGTCCAGGGAAGAGGGGGGTTAACACTGAAGCTTTCTTT
size: .
D: .
J: TRBJ1-1
V: TRBV12-3/TRBV12-4

CDR3: CATYPGLAGVEQFF
DNA: TGTGCCACCTACCCCGGACTAGCGGGAGTTGAGCAGTTCTTC
size: many
D: TRBD2
J: TRBJ2-1
V: TRBV6-2/TRBV6-3

CDR3: CASSPQEGQGIGGYTF
DNA: TGTGCCAGCAGCCCCCAGGAGGGGCAGGGGATAGGTGGCTACACCTTC
size: many
D: .
J: TRBJ1-2
V: TRBV9

CDR3: CASSYKTGTEAFF
DNA: TGTGCCAGCAGTTACAAGACAGGCACTGAAGCTTTCTTT
size: few
D: .
J: TRBJ1-1
V: TRBV6-5

CDR3: CAISLDRYYYEQYF
DNA: TGCGCCATCTCTCTGGACAGGTATTACTACGAGCAGTACTTC
size: many
D: TRBD1
J: TRBJ2-7
V: TRBV10-1

CDR3: CASTNPGYEQYF
DNA: TGCGCCAGCACAAACCCCGGGTACGAGCAGTACTTC
size: few
D: .
J: TRBJ2-7
V: TRBV5-1

CDR3: CASKRKDFNYGYTF
DNA: TGTGCCAGCAAACGTAAAGATTTTAACTATGGCTACACCTTC
size: few
D: .
J: TRBJ1-2
V: TRBV27

CDR3: CASRSGTSGNANTQYF
DNA: TGTGCCAGCAGGTCGGGGACTAGCGGGAACGCGAATACGCAGTATTTT
size: many
D: TRBD2
J: TRBJ2-3
V: TRBV6-1

CDR3: CSAGTSQAGANVLTF
DNA: TGCAGTGCAGGGACCTCTCAGGCGGGGGCCAACGTCCTGACTTTC
size: many
D: .
J: TRBJ2-6
V: TRBV20-1

CDR3: CASSSPTLESGNTIYF
DNA: TGTGCCAGCAGCTCCCCTACACTGGAGTCTGGAAACACCATATATTTT
size: many
D: .
J: TRBJ1-3
V: TRBV12-3/TRBV12-4

CDR3: CAWARTSGTTDTQYF
DNA: TGTGCCTGGGCCCGGACTAGCGGGACGACAGATACGCAGTATTTT
size: many
D: TRBD2
J: TRBJ2-3
V: TRBV30

CDR3: CASRDRNTEAFF
DNA: TGTGCCAGCAGGGACAGGAACACTGAAGCTTTCTTT
size: few
D: .
J: TRBJ1-1
V: TRBV6-5

CDR3: CASSQRQGRSPLHF
DNA: TGCGCCAGCAGCCAGAGACAGGGGCGTTCACCCCTCCACTTT
size: .
D: TRBD1
J: TRBJ1-6
V: TRBV5-1

CDR3: CASSQAAGKGWDTEAFF
DNA: TGTGCCAGCAGCCAAGCTGCAGGGAAGGGGTGGGACACTGAAGCTTTCTTT
size: few
D: .
J: TRBJ1-1
V: TRBV4-2

CDR3: CASSPLWQAEAFF
DNA: TGTGCCAGCAGCCCCCTGTGGCAGGCTGAAGCTTTCTTT
size: .
D: .
J: TRBJ1-1
V: TRBV14